This T cell receptor (beta chain) derives from a study of T cells after yellow fever vaccination (dated by TCRdb to between 2018 and 2020). In terms of the full investigation: Libraries from fractions with low cell numbers were prepared with the SMART-Seq v4 Ultra Low Input RNA kit. Two healthy male donors made up the cohort, one aged 18 to 30 years and the other aged 30 to 40 years. Blood was drawn at multiple timepoints before and after primary and secondary immunization, with bulk PBMC replicates and cell subsets isolated. To follow T-cell clones before and after both primary and booster YFV17D yellow fever vaccination, bulk TCR alpha and beta repertoires underwent longitudinal sequencing.

V drops 1 base and J drops 11 bases, leaving 14 bases in between. According to the germline V gene (reference sequence), CDR1 reads GTSNPN and CDR2 reads SVGIG. The CDR3, from cysteine to phenylalanine, totals 12 residues. The only DNA kept is the CDR3, 36 bases in frame from the first base. The listed sequencing device is Illumina NovaSeq 6000. TCR cDNA was made using 5'RACE template switching, a step that added a universal primer site and unique molecular identifiers. cDNA synthesis was primed from both the TCR alpha and TCR beta constant segments. Library amplification used two PCR steps, and the second PCR step added sample barcodes and sequencing adapters. Libraries were sequenced on Illumina HiSeq 2500 (2x100 bp) or NovaSeq (2x150 bp). The source study handled its data this way. Demultiplexing of reads and collapsing into UMI consensus sequences were performed with MIGEC, and V(D)J alignment was carried out with MiXCR. Using edgeR on replicate PBMC samples, clonotypes were called vaccine-responding if FDR was below 0.01 and the log2 fold change was above 5 up to day 15. CD4 or CD8 identity was assigned to each bulk clonotype according to whether the clonotype was present at higher abundance in the sequenced CD4 repertoire or the sequenced CD8 repertoire. TCRdb itself trimmed the public reads at Q25 with fastp, ran MiXCR and retained productive beta chains. Entries that share a CDR3 protein sequence are merged under the most common genes and DNA. These V and J calls rely on TCRdb rather than the paper's analysis. The sample table contains about 320,000 distinct CDR3 sequences; only one count was recorded for around 11% of them. About 3% of the sample is in the top ten clones.

Read against the paper, the sample's treatment or condition label means: live attenuated yellow fever vaccine strain. PBMCs were isolated from peripheral blood using a standard Ficoll-Paque protocol. Dynabeads CD4 and CD8 positive selection kits were used to isolate CD4 and CD8 T-cell fractions. RNA was extracted with TriZol from bulk PBMCs, CD4 and CD8 fractions, and dextramer-positive and dextramer-negative fractions. Turning to this clonotype: Its binding antigen is unknown. Within one base of it there is no much larger clone, and no base qualities were kept.

Overall study outcomes, separate from this receptor: Computational filtering was required because FACS-sorted repertoires could contain abundant contaminating clonotypes from the bulk population. Compared with the primary T-cell response, the secondary T-cell response was weaker but faster, peaking on day 5 rather than day 15. Most clones expanded after primary vaccination (approximately 97% of CD4 and around nine tenths of CD8) were re-detected after the booster, suggesting that broad memory maintenance occurred. Because the study included only a couple of donors, the extent to which the findings can be generalized is limited. A small fraction of clonotypes appeared in both the CD4 and CD8 compartments, likely as a result of convergent recombination.

The source material was CD4+ T cells sorted from PBMCs, sampled 45 days after the yellow fever booster vaccination. The clonotype comes from a man younger than 35 who received the YFV17D yellow fever vaccine. This receptor chain uses TRBV30 and TRBJ1-2; possibly the D gene is TRBD1, per 6 matching bases. In nucleotide form, the sequence is TGTGCCTGGAGTGCACAAACAGGGAAGTACACCTTC. Its coded protein is CAWSAQTGKYTF.